Following are 7 T cell receptor beta chains from one sample sequenced in a study of response to subunit inactivated influenza vaccine. A single record per CDR3 protein comes from TCRdb applying MiXCR to the RT-PCR reads. The table records about half a million distinct CDR3 sequences, about 8% of them present only once. The material was PBMCs from blood, obtained less than 30 months after vaccination. The receptors were sampled from a man aged 50-75 years who received an inactivated influenza vaccine.

V and J are TRBV6-5 and TRBJ2-5; tentative D call: TRBD2 (7 bases). The germline V gene has CDR1 MNHEY and CDR2 SVGAGI. V was cut by 0 bases and J by 1 base, with 12 bases left in between. The CDR3 is 16 residues long. The CDR3 bases are TGTGCCAGCAGTTACTCCGGTGGGGGGGCCCAAGAGACCCAGTACTTC. Translating gives CASSYSGGGAQETQYF.

The sample holds a few counts of this clonotype. This chain connects TRBV12-3 or TRBV12-4 to TRBJ2-2; 8 nucleotides line up with TRBD2. Trimming cost V 8 bases and J 6 bases; bases outside gene matches: 11. This CDR3 is built from 15 residues. The CDR3 DNA sequence: TGTGCCAGCTCCCCGAGCGGGAGACGAGCCGGGGAGCTGTTTTTT. Translating gives CASSPSGRRAGELFF.

This clonotype was seen a few times. This chain joins TRBV6-5 and TRBJ2-1, with 11 positions matching TRBD2. CDR1 and CDR2 (germline): MNHEY, SVGAGI. The CDR3 has 15 amino acids. J lost 6 bases, V lost 2 bases, and 3 bases had no gene match. CDR3 residues: CASSYRTSGSNEQFF. In nucleotides, the CDR3 is TGTGCCAGCAGTTACAGAACTAGCGGGAGCAATGAGCAGTTCTTC.

In its sample, this clonotype was seen many times. This chain uses TRBV10-3 with TRBJ2-2; D may match TRBD1 or TRBD2 (7 bases each). The germline V gene encodes CDR1 ENHRY and CDR2 SYGVKD. The CDR3 is 17 residues long. Trimming cost V 4 bases and J 0 bases, with 15 bases left between them. Here the CDR3 DNA reads TGTGCCATCAGTGGGGGAGGGGGCGATGCGAACACCGGGGAGCTGTTTTTT. As protein: CAISGGGGDANTGELFF.

This clonotype was detected a few times. This chain joins TRBV20-1 and TRBJ1-6; possible D gene TRBD1, 6 bases. V lost 6 bases and J 4 bases, leaving 19 bases between the germline ends. CDR1 is DFQATT and CDR2 is SNEGSKA in the germline V gene (reference sequence). The CDR3 is 16 amino acids. This CDR3 reads CSAVWTAKTYNSPLHF. The CDR3 DNA sequence: TGCAGTGCGGTCTGGACAGCAAAAACGTATAATTCACCCCTCCACTTT.

The rearrangement joins TRBV11-1 to TRBJ2-3; D gene ambiguous. V shed 5 bases and J shed 0 bases, with 21 bases lying between them. This CDR3 is 18 amino acids long. In germline, CDR1 is SGHAT, CDR2 FQDESV (reference sequence). The CDR3 here is CASSPTLPTYPSTDTQYF. The DNA for the CDR3 is TGTGCCAGCAGCCCGACACTACCGACCTATCCTAGCACAGATACGCAGTATTTT. Using reference TRBV11-1 and TRBJ2-3 for the parts outside the CDR3, the full variable domain is EAEVAQSPRYKITEKSQAVAFWCDPISGHATLYWYRQILGQGPELLVQFQDESVVDDSQLPKDRFSAERLKGVDSTLKIQPAELGDSAMYLCASSPTLPTYPSTDTQYFGPGTRLTVL.

CDR3 coding DNA: TGTGCCAGCAGTGACGGCGGGAGCACAGATACGCAGTATTTT. The encoded protein is CASSDGGSTDTQYF. This chain uses TRBV6-4 with TRBJ2-3; D possibly corresponds to TRBD2 (5 bases). Germline V gene data show CDR1 as MRHNA and CDR2 as SNTAGT. The CDR3 is 14 residues long. Between the trimmed V and J ends, which lost 2 bases and 0 bases, there was a span of 6 bases.